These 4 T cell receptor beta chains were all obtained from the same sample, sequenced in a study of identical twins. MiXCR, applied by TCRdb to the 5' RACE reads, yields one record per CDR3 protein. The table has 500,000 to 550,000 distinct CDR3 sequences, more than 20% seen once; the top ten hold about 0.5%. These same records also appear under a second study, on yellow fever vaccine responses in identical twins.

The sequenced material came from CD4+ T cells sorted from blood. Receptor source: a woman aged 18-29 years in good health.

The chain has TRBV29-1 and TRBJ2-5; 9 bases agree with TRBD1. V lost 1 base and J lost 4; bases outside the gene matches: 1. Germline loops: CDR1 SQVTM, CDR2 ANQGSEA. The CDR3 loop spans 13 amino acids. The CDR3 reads CSVEAGQGETQYF. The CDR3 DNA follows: TGCAGCGTTGAAGCGGGACAGGGAGAGACCCAGTACTTC.

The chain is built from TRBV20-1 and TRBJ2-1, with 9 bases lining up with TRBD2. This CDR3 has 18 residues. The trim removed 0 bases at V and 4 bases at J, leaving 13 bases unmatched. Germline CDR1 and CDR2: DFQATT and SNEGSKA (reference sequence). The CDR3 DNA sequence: TGCAGTGCTAGAGATTCCGGAAAGCGGGAGGCCCTATACAATGAGCAGTTCTTC. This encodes CSARDSGKREALYNEQFF.

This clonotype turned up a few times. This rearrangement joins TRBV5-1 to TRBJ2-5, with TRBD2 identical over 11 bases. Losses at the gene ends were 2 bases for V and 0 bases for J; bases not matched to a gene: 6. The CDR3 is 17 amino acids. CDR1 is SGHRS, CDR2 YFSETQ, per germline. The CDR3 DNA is TGCGCCAGCAGCTTTGCTGGGACTAGCGGATACCAAGAGACCCAGTACTTC. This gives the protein CASSFAGTSGYQETQYF. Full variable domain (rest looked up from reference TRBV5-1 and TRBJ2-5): KAGVTQTPRYLIKTRGQQVTLSCSPISGHRSVSWYQQTPGQGLQFLFEYFSETQRNKGNFPGRFSGRQFSNSRSEMNVSTLELGDSALYLCASSFAGTSGYQETQYFGPGTRLLVL.

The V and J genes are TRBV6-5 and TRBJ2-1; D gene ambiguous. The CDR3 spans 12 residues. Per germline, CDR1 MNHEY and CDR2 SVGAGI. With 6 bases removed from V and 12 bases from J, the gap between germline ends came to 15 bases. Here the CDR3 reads CASRPTTGRQFF. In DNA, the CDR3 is TGTGCCAGCAGACCTACTACCGGTAGGCAGTTCTTC.